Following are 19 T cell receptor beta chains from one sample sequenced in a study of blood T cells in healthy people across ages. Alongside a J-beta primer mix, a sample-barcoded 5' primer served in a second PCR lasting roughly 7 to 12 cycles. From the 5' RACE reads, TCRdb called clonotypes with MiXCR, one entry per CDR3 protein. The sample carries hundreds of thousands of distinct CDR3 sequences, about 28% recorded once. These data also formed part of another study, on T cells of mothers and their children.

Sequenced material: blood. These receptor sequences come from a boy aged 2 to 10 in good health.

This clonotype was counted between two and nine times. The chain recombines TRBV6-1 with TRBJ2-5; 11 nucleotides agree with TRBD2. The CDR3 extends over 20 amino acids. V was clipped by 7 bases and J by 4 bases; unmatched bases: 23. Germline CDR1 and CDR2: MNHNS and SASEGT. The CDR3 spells CASKFGRYPGLAGGRETQYF. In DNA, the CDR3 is TGTGCCAGCAAATTTGGCCGATATCCCGGATTAGCGGGGGGGCGAGAGACCCAGTACTTC.

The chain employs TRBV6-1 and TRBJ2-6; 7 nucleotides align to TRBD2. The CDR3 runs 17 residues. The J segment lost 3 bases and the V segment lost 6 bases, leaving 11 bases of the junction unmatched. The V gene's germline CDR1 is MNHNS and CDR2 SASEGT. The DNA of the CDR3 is TGTGCCAGCAGGGTTGGGGGAGGGAGTTATGGGGCCAACGTCCTGACTTTC. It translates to CASRVGGGSYGANVLTF.

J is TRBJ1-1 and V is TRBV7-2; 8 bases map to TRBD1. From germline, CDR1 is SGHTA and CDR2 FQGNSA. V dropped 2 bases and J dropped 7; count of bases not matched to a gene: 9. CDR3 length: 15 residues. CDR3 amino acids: CASSLFWTGLSEAFF. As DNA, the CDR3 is TGTGCCAGCAGCTTATTTTGGACAGGGTTGAGTGAAGCTTTCTTT. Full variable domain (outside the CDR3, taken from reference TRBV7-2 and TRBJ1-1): GAGVSQSPSNKVTEKGKDVELRCDPISGHTALYWYRQSLGQGLEFLIYFQGNSAPDKSGLPSDRFSAERTGGSVSTLTIQRTQQEDSAVYLCASSLFWTGLSEAFFGQGTRLTVV.

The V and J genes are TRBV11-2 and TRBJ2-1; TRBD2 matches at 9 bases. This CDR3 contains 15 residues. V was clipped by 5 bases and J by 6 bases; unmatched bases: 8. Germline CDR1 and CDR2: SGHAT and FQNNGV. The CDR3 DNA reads TGTGCCAGCAGCCGACCGGGACTAGCTCGCAATGAGCAGTTCTTC. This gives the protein CASSRPGLARNEQFF.

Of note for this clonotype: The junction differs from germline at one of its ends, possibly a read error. CDR3 residues: CAGSLSSGPYEQYF. The CDR3 DNA reads as TGTGCCGGCAGTTTATCTAGCGGACCCTACGAGCAGTACTTC. The chain uses TRBV12-3 or TRBV12-4 and TRBJ2-7, with 7 bases identical to TRBD2. The CDR3 spans 14 residues.

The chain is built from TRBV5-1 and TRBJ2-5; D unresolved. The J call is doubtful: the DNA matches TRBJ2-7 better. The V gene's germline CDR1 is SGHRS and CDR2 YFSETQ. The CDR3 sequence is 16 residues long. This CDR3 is CASSLESRPSSYEQYF. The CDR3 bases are TGCGCCAGCAGCTTGGAATCCAGGCCCAGCTCCTACGAGCAGTACTTC.

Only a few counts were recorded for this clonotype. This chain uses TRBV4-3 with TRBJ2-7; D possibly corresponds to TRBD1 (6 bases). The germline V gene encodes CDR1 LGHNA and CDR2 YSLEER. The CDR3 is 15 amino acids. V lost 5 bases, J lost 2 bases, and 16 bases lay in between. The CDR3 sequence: CASSSHEGDPYEQYF. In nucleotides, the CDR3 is TGCGCCAGCAGCTCCCACGAGGGGGATCCCTACGAGCAGTACTTC.

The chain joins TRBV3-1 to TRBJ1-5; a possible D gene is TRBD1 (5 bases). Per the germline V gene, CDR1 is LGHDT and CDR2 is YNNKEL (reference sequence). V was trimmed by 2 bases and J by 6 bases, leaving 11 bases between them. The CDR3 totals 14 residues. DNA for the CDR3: TGTGCCAGCAGCCAAAGGGCAGGGCCTCAGCCCCAGCATTTT. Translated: CASSQRAGPQPQHF.

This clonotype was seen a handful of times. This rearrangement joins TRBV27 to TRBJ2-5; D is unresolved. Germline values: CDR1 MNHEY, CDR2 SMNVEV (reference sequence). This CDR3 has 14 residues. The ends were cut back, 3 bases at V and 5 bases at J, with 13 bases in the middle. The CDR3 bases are TGTGCCAGCAGTTTGTGGGGAAAAGGGGAGACCCAGTACTTC. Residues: CASSLWGKGETQYF.

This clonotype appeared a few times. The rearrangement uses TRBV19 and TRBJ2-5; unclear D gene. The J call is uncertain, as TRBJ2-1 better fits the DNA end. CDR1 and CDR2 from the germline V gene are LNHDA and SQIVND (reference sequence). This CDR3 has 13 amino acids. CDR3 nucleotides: TGTGCCAGTAGCTCCACGGCCCCGAATGAGCAGTTCTTC. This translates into CASSSTAPNEQFF.

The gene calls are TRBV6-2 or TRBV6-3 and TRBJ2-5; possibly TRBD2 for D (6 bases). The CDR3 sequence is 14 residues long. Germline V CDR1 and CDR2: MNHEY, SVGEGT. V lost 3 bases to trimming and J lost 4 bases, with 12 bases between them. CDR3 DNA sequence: TGTGCCAGCAGTTATGGGGTGGGGGGAGAGACCCAGTACTTC. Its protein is CASSYGVGGETQYF.

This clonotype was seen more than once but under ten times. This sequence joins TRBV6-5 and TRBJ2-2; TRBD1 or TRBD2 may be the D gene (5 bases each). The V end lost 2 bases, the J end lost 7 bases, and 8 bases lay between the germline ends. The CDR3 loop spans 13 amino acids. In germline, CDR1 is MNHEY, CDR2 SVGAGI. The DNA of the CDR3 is TGTGCCAGCAGTTACAGGGGAGACGGGGAGCTGTTTTTT. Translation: CASSYRGDGELFF.

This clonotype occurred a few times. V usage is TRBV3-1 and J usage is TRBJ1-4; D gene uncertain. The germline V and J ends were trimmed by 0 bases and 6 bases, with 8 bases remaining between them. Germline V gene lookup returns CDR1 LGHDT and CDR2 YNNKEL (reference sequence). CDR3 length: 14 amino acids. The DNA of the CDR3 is TGTGCCAGCAGCCAAGATGCGACGGATGAAAAACTGTTTTTT. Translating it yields CASSQDATDEKLFF.

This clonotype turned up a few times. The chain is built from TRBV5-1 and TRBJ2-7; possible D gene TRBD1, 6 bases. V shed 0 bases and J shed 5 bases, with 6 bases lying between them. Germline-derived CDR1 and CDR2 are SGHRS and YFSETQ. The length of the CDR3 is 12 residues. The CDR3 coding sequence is TGCGCCAGCAGCTTGGGACAGGACGAGCAGTACTTC. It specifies CASSLGQDEQYF.

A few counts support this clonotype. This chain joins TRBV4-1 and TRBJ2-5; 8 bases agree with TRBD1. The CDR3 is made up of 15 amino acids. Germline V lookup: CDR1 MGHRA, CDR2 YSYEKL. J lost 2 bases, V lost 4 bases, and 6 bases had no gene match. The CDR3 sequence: CASSLKQGEQETQYF. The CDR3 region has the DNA TGCGCCAGCAGCCTTAAACAGGGGGAGCAAGAGACCCAGTACTTC.

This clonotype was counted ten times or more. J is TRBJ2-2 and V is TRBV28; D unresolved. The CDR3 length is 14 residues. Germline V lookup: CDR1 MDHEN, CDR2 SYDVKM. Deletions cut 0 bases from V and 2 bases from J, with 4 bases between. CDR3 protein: CASSLWGNTGELFF. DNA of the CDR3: TGTGCCAGCAGTTTATGGGGAAACACCGGGGAGCTGTTTTTT.

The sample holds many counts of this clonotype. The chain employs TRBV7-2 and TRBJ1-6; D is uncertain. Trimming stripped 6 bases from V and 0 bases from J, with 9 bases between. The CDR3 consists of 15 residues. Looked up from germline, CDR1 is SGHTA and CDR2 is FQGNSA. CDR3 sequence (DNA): TGTGCCAGCAGAATTCAGAGCTCCTATAATTCACCCCTCCACTTT. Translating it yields CASRIQSSYNSPLHF.

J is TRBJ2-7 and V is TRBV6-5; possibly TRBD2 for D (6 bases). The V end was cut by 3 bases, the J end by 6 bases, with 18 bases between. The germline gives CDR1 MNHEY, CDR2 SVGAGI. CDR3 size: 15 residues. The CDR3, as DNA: TGTGCCAGCAGTTATTACGGAGGACCCGGGGGCGAGCAGTACTTC. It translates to CASSYYGGPGGEQYF.

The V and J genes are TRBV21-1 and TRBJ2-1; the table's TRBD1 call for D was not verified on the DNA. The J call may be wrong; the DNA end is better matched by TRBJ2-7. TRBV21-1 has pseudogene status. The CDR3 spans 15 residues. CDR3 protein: CASSKDGQFWYEQYV. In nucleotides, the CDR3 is TGTGCCAGCAGCAAAGATGGACAGTTCTGGTACGAGCAGTACGTC.